This TCR beta chain was sequenced during a study of cytomegalovirus exposure and HLA in healthy donors. Sequencing used immunoSEQ multiplex PCR; TCRdb keeps in-frame clones, though not all of them. In the table there are tens of thousands of clones, 85% to 95% of which are singletons. CDR1 is SEHNR, CDR2 FQNEAQ, per germline (reference sequence). The CDR3 contains 13 residues. V lost 3 bases, J lost 6 bases, and 9 bases lay in between. Sequencing used PBMCs. The gene calls are TRBV7-9 and TRBJ1-5; D not resolved. This clonotype originated in a man in his late teens or twenties in good health and CMV-seropositive. The CDR3 DNA sequence: TGTGCCAGCAGCTTCGGGTACGCTCAGCCCCAGCATTTT. It encodes CASSFGYAQPQHF.